This note documents a single T cell receptor beta chain sequence. The target antigen is unknown. The entry originates in a study of cytomegalovirus exposure and HLA in healthy donors. PCR employed 60 Vbeta and 13 Jbeta primers. TCRdb's table, derived via immunoSEQ multiplex PCR, lists solely in-frame clones and lacks some. The table shows more than 85,000 clones, with approximately 80% occurring only once. V lost 4 bases, J lost 1 base, and 20 bases lay in between. Germline V gives CDR1 SGHTA, CDR2 FQGNSA. The CDR3 has 18 amino acids. Study-wide points: Clonal expansion was found to be greater in HLA-associated TCR beta chains than in equally common others in a later analysis. Reportedly, cytomegalovirus status was diagnosed with high sensitivity and specificity.

This receptor was obtained from a female donor in good health and CMV-seropositive. The sequencing sample was made of PBMCs. The chain carries TRBV7-2 and TRBJ2-1, with D uncertain. The CDR3 coding sequence is TGTGCCAGCAGCTCCCCGACACGTCGAGCCCTTTCCTACAATGAGCAGTTCTTC. Translating it yields CASSSPTRRALSYNEQFF.